A single T cell receptor (beta chain) is shown here with its context. What it binds is unknown. The data are from a study of a mutant IDH1 vaccine in newly diagnosed glioma. Time point reported: week 5, during vaccination. In the vaccine, a single dose held 300 ug of the mutant IDH1 20-mer peptide, along with topical imiquimod. The assay was immunoSEQ multiplex PCR, and TCRdb's table has in-frame clones only and misses some. The table records 37,000 or so clones, about 80% of them present only once. V shed 1 base and J shed 6 bases, with 12 bases lying between them. Germline CDR1 and CDR2: LGHNA and YSLEER. CDR3 length equals 14 residues.

The source was PBMCs, collected from a glioma patient whose treatment included an IDH1 peptide vaccine. The V call is TRBV4-3, the J call TRBJ1-2, with D uncertain. This clonotype was sampled from a young man with glioma. The CDR3 loop reads CASSQGRERDGYTF. In DNA, the CDR3 is TGCGCCAGCAGCCAAGGTCGGGAAAGGGATGGCTACACCTTC.